The 10 T cell receptor beta chains below were found in one sample sequenced in a study of T cells after yellow fever vaccination. TCRdb redid the calling of the 5' RACE reads with MiXCR, one entry per CDR3 protein. This sample yields 300,000 to 400,000 distinct CDR3 sequences, of which about 8.3% are seen a single time; 17% belongs to the top ten. Specimen: PBMCs, collected more than 40 days after the first yellow fever vaccination. The receptors stem from a man aged 18-30 years who received the YFV17D yellow fever vaccine.

A single count supports this clonotype. This chain links TRBV5-1 with TRBJ2-1; D might be TRBD1 or TRBD2, each matching 6 bases. The germline gives CDR1 SGHRS, CDR2 YFSETQ. Trimming took 5 bases from V and 1 from J, leaving 25 bases between them. This CDR3 is built from 19 residues. CDR3 DNA: TGCGCCAGCAGATACGACCGCTCCGGGGGCAGGGTGTCCTACAATGAGCAGTTCTTC. Amino acids: CASRYDRSGGRVSYNEQFF.

In its sample, this clonotype was seen a few times. The chain is built from TRBV6-5 and TRBJ1-2; the match to TRBD1 covers 8 bases. This CDR3 comprises 17 residues. Germline CDR1 reads MNHEY; CDR2 reads SVGAGI. Trimming cost V 4 bases and J 3 bases; bases outside gene matches: 13. CDR3 in amino acids: CASSSARTGSFYYGYTF. In DNA, the CDR3 is TGTGCCAGCAGTTCCGCGAGGACAGGGTCATTCTACTATGGCTACACCTTC.

The sample holds a few counts of this clonotype. The chain joins TRBV12-3 or TRBV12-4 to TRBJ2-2; 7 nucleotides line up with TRBD1. This CDR3 is built from 16 residues. V shed 2 bases, J shed 4 bases, and the junction held 7 bases outside the gene matches. CDR3 in amino acids: CASSLTQGVPTGELFF. The CDR3 DNA reads as TGTGCCAGCAGTTTAACCCAGGGGGTCCCCACCGGGGAGCTGTTTTTT.

The CDR3 nucleotides read TGTGCCAGCAGTGAACCGACTAGCGGGGGCCCCACAGATACGCAGTATTTT. This sequence encodes CASSEPTSGGPTDTQYF. The chain employs TRBV25-1 and TRBJ2-3, with 12 positions matching TRBD2. The length of the CDR3 is 17 residues. V lost 2 bases, J lost 2 bases, and 5 bases stayed unmatched. CDR1 MGHDK and CDR2 SYGVNS come from the germline V gene.

In its sample, this clonotype was seen many times. The V and J genes are TRBV6-5 and TRBJ1-4; tentatively, D is TRBD1 (5 bases). The CDR3 runs 14 residues. Between the trimmed V and J ends, which lost 7 bases and 11 bases, there was a span of 20 bases. Germline CDR1 is MNHEY and CDR2 is SVGAGI. CDR3 coding DNA: TGTGCCAGCACCACCAGTTGGGGGGAGGTCAAACTGTTTTTT. This codes for CASTTSWGEVKLFF.

The chain couples TRBV7-8 to TRBJ2-1; 12 nucleotides match TRBD2. Losses at the gene ends were 1 base for V and 0 bases for J; bases not matched to a gene: 4. The CDR3 runs to 18 residues. Looked up from germline, CDR1 is SGHVS and CDR2 is FQNEAQ. In DNA form, the CDR3 reads TGTGCCAGCAGCTTAGTCACTAGCGGGGGGCCCTCCTACAATGAGCAGTTCTTC. The encoded protein is CASSLVTSGGPSYNEQFF.

There are a few counts of this clonotype. The gene calls are TRBV15 and TRBJ2-7, with D possibly matching TRBD1 (6 bases). V shed 1 base and J shed 5 bases, with 12 bases lying between them. The CDR3 has 14 residues. The germline gives CDR1 LNHNV, CDR2 YYDKDF (reference sequence). CDR3 sequence (DNA): TGTGCCACCAGCAGAGTAAGGGGGTCGAACGAGCAGTACTTC. Protein product: CATSRVRGSNEQYF.

This chain links TRBV7-9 with TRBJ2-5; the D is unclear. With 8 bases removed from V and 0 bases from J, the gap between germline ends came to 19 bases. Germline V CDR1 and CDR2: SEHNR, FQNEAQ (reference sequence). The CDR3 runs to 16 residues. The CDR3 region is CASALIFAVDQETQYF. In nucleotides, the CDR3 is TGTGCCAGCGCCTTAATCTTCGCGGTCGACCAAGAGACCCAGTACTTC.

This clonotype has more than one count but fewer than ten. The CDR3 nucleotides read TGTGCCAGCAGCTCCACCCTTAGCTATCCGCAGTATTTT. Translation: CASSSTLSYPQYF. The rearrangement joins TRBV7-2 to TRBJ2-3, with D unclear. V lost 4 bases and J lost 10, with 15 bases in between. Germline V gene lookup returns CDR1 SGHTA and CDR2 FQGNSA. The CDR3 length is 13 residues.

This clonotype has only a few counts. The rearrangement uses TRBV5-1 and TRBJ2-4; D not certain. The CDR3 has 15 residues. Germline values: CDR1 SGHRS, CDR2 YFSETQ. V was cut by 2 bases and J by 0 bases, with 9 bases left in between. The CDR3 sequence is CASSFNSLAKNIQYF. As DNA, the CDR3 is TGCGCCAGCAGCTTTAACAGTTTAGCCAAAAACATTCAGTACTTC.